A single TCR beta chain is shown here with its context. CDR1 is LGHNT, CDR2 FRNRAP, per germline. This CDR3 region has 13 residues. The junction had 3 bases not matched to a gene; V was cut back by 6 bases and J by 2 bases. The data belong to a study of blood T cells in healthy people across ages. The second PCR ran about 6 to 12 cycles with a sample-barcoded 5' primer and J-beta primers. TCRdb recomputed calls from the 5' RACE reads with MiXCR, one row per CDR3 protein. Among roughly 800,000 distinct CDR3 sequences listed, 55% to 75% were seen once. This TCR derives from a man aged 25 to 40 in good health. The chain is built from TRBV12-5 and TRBJ2-5; TRBD2 matches 7 bases. The source material was blood. The CDR3 region has the DNA TGTGCTAGTGGAACTAGCGAGCAAGAGACCCAGTACTTC. Its protein product is CASGTSEQETQYF.